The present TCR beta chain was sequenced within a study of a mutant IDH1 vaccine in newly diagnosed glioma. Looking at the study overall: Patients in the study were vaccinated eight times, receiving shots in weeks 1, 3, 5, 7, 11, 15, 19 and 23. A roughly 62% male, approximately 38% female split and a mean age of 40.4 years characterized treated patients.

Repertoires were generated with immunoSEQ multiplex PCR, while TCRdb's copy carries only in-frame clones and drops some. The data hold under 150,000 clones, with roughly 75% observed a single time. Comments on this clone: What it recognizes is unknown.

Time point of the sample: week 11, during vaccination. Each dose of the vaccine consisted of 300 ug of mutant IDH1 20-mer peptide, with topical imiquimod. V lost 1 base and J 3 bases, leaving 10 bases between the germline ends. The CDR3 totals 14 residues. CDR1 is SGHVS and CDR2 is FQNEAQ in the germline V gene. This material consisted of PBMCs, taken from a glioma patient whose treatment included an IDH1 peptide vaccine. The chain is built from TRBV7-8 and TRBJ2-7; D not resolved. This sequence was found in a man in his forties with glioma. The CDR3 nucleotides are TGTGCCAGCAGCTTAGTGGATATTTTCTACGAGCAGTACTTC. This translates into CASSLVDIFYEQYF.